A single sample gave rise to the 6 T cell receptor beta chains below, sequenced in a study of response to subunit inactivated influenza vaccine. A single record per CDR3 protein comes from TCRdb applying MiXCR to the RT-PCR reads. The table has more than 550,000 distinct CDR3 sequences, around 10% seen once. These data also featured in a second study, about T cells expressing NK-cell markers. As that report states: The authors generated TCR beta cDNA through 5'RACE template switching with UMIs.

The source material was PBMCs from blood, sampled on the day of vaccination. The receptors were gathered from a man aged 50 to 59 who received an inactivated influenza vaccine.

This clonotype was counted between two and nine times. CDR3 region: CASMHPGQGAYEQYF. DNA for the CDR3: TGTGCCAGCATGCACCCGGGACAGGGGGCCTACGAGCAGTACTTC. The chain carries TRBV6-1 and TRBJ2-7, with 11 bases matching TRBD1. The germline CDR1 and CDR2 sequences are MNHNS and SASEGT. The trim removed 7 bases at V and 2 bases at J, leaving 7 bases unmatched. The CDR3 covers 15 residues.

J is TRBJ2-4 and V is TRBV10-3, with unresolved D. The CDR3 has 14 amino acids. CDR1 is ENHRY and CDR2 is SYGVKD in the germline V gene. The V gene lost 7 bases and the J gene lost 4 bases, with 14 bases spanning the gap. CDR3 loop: CAINSLGLKNIQYF. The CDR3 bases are TGTGCCATCAATTCACTCGGCCTTAAAAACATTCAGTACTTC.

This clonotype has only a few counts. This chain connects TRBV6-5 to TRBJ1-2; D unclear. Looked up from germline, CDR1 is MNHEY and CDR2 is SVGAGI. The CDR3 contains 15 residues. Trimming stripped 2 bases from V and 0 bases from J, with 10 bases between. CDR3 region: CASSYISVTNYGYTF. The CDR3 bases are TGTGCCAGCAGTTACATTTCGGTAACTAACTATGGCTACACCTTC.

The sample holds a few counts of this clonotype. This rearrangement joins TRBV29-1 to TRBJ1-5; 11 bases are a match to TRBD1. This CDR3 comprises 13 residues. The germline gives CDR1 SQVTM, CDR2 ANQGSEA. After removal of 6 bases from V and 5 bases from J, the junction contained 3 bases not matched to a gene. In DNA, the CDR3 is TGCAGCGTGGGACAGGGGGACGATCAGCCCCAGCATTTT. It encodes CSVGQGDDQPQHF.

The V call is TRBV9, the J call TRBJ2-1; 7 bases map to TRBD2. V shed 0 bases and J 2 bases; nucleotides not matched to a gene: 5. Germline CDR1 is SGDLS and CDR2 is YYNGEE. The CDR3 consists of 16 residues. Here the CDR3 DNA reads TGTGCCAGCAGCGTAGTAGCTAGCGGAACCTACAATGAGCAGTTCTTC. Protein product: CASSVVASGTYNEQFF.

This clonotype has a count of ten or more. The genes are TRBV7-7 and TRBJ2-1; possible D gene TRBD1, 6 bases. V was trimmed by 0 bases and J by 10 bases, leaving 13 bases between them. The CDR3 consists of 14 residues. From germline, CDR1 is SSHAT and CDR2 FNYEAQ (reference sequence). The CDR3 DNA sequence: TGTGCCAGCAGCTTAGCATCGGTCGGGACAGAGCAGTTCTTC. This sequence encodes CASSLASVGTEQFF.